The clone carrying this T cell receptor beta chain was recorded at least ten times. Its specificity is unknown. Amplification yielded TCR beta CDR3 regions, with RNA transcripts as the source. HTBI primers were the set used in a first-round RT-PCR of the TCR CDR3. TCRdb itself ran the multiplex PCR reads through MiXCR, one entry per CDR3 protein. The sample carries 550,000 to 700,000 distinct CDR3 sequences, about 15% recorded once. These data originate in a study of T cells in Graves' hyperthyroidism and ophthalmopathy. About the research overall: Staff took peripheral blood when the initial diagnosis was made, before any treatment began.

Findings of the study overall: The model anticipated ophthalmopathy a median about six months pre-onset. Researchers found most expanded thyroid clonotypes above 0.001 in blood as well. Ophthalmopathy and stable hyperthyroidism were separated by a 13 V-J model.

The CDR3 sequence is 15 residues long. With 3 bases removed from V and 2 bases from J, the gap between germline ends came to 14 bases. Germline V gives CDR1 SGHRS, CDR2 YFSETQ. Sequenced: blood. This chain joins TRBV5-1 and TRBJ2-5; either TRBD1 or TRBD2 may supply D (5 bases each). This TCR derives from a woman in her 40s with Graves' ophthalmopathy. CDR3 coding DNA: TGCGCCAGCAGCTCCCTGGGGACGGTACAAGAGACCCAGTACTTC. Protein product: CASSSLGTVQETQYF.